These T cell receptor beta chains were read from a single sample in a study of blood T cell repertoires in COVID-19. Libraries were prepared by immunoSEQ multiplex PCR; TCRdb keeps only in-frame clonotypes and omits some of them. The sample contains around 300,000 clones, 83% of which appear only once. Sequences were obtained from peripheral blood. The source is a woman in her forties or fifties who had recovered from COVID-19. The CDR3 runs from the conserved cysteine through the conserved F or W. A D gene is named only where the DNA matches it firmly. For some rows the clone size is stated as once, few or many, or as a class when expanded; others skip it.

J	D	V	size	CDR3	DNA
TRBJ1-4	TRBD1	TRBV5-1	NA	CASSLGTGNEKLFF	TGCGCCAGCAGCTTGGGGACAGGAAATGAAAAACTGTTTTTT
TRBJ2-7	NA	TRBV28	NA	CASSSPSYEQYF	TGTGCCAGCAGCTCCCCGTCCTACGAGCAGTACTTC
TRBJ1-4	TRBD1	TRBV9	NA	CASSGRTGPNEKLFF	TGTGCCAGCAGCGGACGGACAGGCCCTAATGAAAAACTGTTTTTT
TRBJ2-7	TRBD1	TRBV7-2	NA	CASSSGDRVGSYEQYF	TGTGCCAGCAGCTCCGGGGACAGGGTTGGGTCCTACGAGCAGTACTTC
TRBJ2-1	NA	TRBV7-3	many	CASSPGAGEREQFF	TGTGCCAGCAGCCCCGGGGCAGGGGAACGGGAGCAGTTCTTC
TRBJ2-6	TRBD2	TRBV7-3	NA	CASSLRGTSGVSGANVLTF	TGTGCCAGCAGCTTACGTGGGACTAGCGGAGTCTCTGGGGCCAACGTCCTGACTTTC
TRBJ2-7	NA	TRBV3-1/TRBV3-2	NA	CASSQALLPSGCSYEQYF	TGTGCCAGCAGCCAAGCACTATTACCGAGCGGGTGTTCCTACGAGCAGTACTTC
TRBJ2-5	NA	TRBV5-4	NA	CASSYSLETQYF	TGTGCCAGCAGCTACAGCTTAGAGACCCAGTACTTC
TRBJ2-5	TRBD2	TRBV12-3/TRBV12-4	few	CASRGLPQETQYF	TGTGCCAGCAGGGGACTACCGCAAGAGACCCAGTACTTC
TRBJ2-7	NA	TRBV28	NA	CASSSLREQYF	TGTGCCAGCAGTTCCCTGAGGGAGCAGTACTTC
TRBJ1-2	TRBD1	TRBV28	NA	CASSPTTGTFGYTF	TGTGCCAGCAGTCCCACGACAGGGACCTTCGGCTACACCTTC
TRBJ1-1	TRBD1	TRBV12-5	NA	CASGQGQGADTEAFF	TGTGCTAGTGGCCAGGGACAGGGGGCTGACACTGAAGCTTTCTTT
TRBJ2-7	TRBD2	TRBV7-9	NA	CASSSGLAGGSSYEQYF	TGTGCCAGCAGCTCTGGACTAGCGGGGGGGAGCTCCTACGAGCAGTACTTC
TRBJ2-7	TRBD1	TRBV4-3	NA	CASSQEEQGSYEQYF	TGCGCCAGCAGCCAAGAAGAACAGGGGTCCTACGAGCAGTACTTC
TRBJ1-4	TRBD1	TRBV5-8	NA	CASSRGQGGEKLFF	TGTGCCAGCAGCCGAGGACAGGGAGGTGAAAAACTGTTTTTT
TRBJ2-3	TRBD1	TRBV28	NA	CASTRTGGTDTQYF	TGTGCCAGCACCCGGACAGGGGGCACAGATACGCAGTATTTT
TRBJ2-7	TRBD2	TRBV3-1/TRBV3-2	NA	CASSPTSGGNEQYF	TGTGCCAGCAGCCCGACTAGCGGGGGAAACGAGCAGTACTTC
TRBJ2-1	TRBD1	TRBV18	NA	CASSRLLTGGNEQFF	TGTGCCAGCTCACGGCTGCTGACAGGGGGCAATGAGCAGTTCTTC
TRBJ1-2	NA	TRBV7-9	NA	CASSFSEASYGYTF	TGTGCCAGCAGCTTCTCGGAGGCCTCTTATGGCTACACCTTC
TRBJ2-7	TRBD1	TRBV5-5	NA	CASSLRTGTYEQYF	TGTGCCAGCAGCTTGAGGACAGGGACCTACGAGCAGTACTTC